A selection of T cell receptor beta chains follows, all from one sample in a study of T cells after yellow fever vaccination. From the 5' RACE reads, TCRdb called clonotypes with MiXCR, one entry per CDR3 protein. The data contain fewer than 400,000 distinct CDR3 sequences, about 10% of them singletons. The material was CD4+ T cells sorted from PBMCs, obtained 45 days after the yellow fever booster vaccination. Source of these receptors: a man between 18 and 29 years old who received the YFV17D yellow fever vaccine. CDR3s include the opening cysteine and the closing phenylalanine or tryptophan. A D gene is named only where the DNA matches it firmly. Rows give clone size only sometimes, using once, few, many, or a class for an expanded clone.

j_gene	d_gene	v_gene	abundance	CDR3aa	CDR3nt
TRBJ2-3	-	TRBV10-1	-	CASSETNTQYF	TGCGCCAGCAGTGAGACAAATACGCAGTATTTT
TRBJ1-2	-	TRBV4-1	-	CASSHQGTYGYTF	TGCGCCAGCAGCCATCAGGGGACCTATGGCTACACCTTC
TRBJ2-2	TRBD1	TRBV24-1	-	CATSDFDRAGELFF	TGTGCCACCAGTGATTTCGACAGGGCCGGGGAGCTGTTTTTT
TRBJ2-3	TRBD2	TRBV7-9	-	CASSSRLAGNTDTQYF	TGTGCCAGCAGCTCTAGACTAGCGGGGAACACAGATACGCAGTATTTT
TRBJ1-6	-	TRBV11-2	-	CASSLGGPGNSPLHF	TGTGCCAGCAGCTTAGGGGGACCGGGAAATTCACCCCTCCACTTT
TRBJ2-1	TRBD2	TRBV9	few	CASSVSGGWSNEQFF	TGTGCCAGCAGCGTTAGCGGGGGTTGGAGCAATGAGCAGTTCTTC
TRBJ2-3	-	TRBV6-4	few	CAPPRTDTQYF	TGTGCCCCACCCCGCACAGATACGCAGTATTTT
TRBJ1-5	-	TRBV7-2	few	CASSLNAAPAQPQHF	TGTGCCAGCAGCTTAAATGCGGCCCCAGCCCAGCCCCAGCATTTT
TRBJ1-3	-	TRBV5-4	few	CASSSVNQPGGNTIYF	TGTGCCAGCAGCTCGGTCAATCAGCCGGGGGGAAACACCATATATTTT
TRBJ2-7	TRBD2	TRBV5-1	-	CASSPDTGTSVYEQYF	TGCGCCAGCAGCCCGGACACCGGGACTAGCGTCTACGAGCAGTACTTC
TRBJ2-1	TRBD2	TRBV7-2	-	CASSPTSGANNEQFF	TGTGCCAGCAGCCCAACTAGCGGGGCAAACAATGAGCAGTTCTTC
TRBJ2-7	TRBD2	TRBV7-8	many	CASSFFLAGGDEQYF	TGTGCCAGCAGCTTCTTTTTAGCGGGGGGAGACGAGCAGTACTTC
TRBJ2-5	-	TRBV7-8	few	CASSFQGPAGETQYF	TGTGCCAGCAGCTTCCAGGGGCCAGCGGGGGAGACCCAGTACTTC
TRBJ2-6	-	TRBV4-3	many	CASSSETRASGANVLTF	TGCGCCAGCAGCTCCGAGACGAGGGCGTCTGGGGCCAACGTCCTGACTTTC
TRBJ2-5	-	TRBV6-1	many	CASSPRPETQYF	TGTGCCAGCAGTCCCCGCCCAGAGACCCAGTACTTC
TRBJ1-1	-	TRBV20-1	-	CSGDENTEAFF	TGCAGTGGGGACGAGAACACTGAAGCTTTCTTT
TRBJ2-5	-	TRBV7-6	-	CASSTTPGTHEETQYF	TGTGCCAGCAGCACGACCCCCGGGACCCACGAGGAGACCCAGTACTTC
TRBJ1-1	TRBD1	TRBV6-2/TRBV6-3	many	CASRNRGGSTEAFF	TGTGCCAGCCGCAACAGGGGAGGGAGCACTGAAGCTTTCTTT
TRBJ2-3	TRBD2	TRBV20-1	many	CSARSVSGGADTQYF	TGCAGTGCTAGATCCGTATCGGGGGGGGCGGATACGCAGTATTTT
TRBJ2-3	-	TRBV7-2	-	CASSPPPVSADTQYF	TGTGCCAGCAGCCCCCCCCCCGTATCCGCAGATACGCAGTATTTT
TRBJ2-3	-	TRBV6-5	few	CATLFPGTDTQYF	TGTGCCACCCTTTTTCCGGGTACAGATACGCAGTATTTT
TRBJ2-2	TRBD2	TRBV29-1	-	CSARTSGGTDTGELFF	TGCAGCGCTAGGACTAGCGGGGGGACGGACACCGGGGAGCTGTTTTTT
TRBJ1-1	-	TRBV19	-	CASSIVREDTEAFF	TGTGCCAGTAGTATAGTAAGGGAGGACACTGAAGCTTTCTTT
TRBJ1-4	TRBD1	TRBV2	-	CASREQGHRREKLFF	TGTGCCAGCAGGGAACAGGGGCACCGCAGGGAAAAACTGTTTTTT